These T cell receptor beta chains were read from a single sample in a study of blood T cell repertoires in COVID-19. Assay: immunoSEQ multiplex PCR; the TCRdb copy retains only in-frame clones and omits some. The sample has around 230,000 clones, about 81% seen once. The sample was PBMCs or T cells enriched from blood (not recorded which). These receptors all come from a middle-aged man who had recovered from COVID-19. Each CDR3 is given with its conserved first and last residue. Each record gives: J gene, V gene, CDR3 protein.

j_gene: TRBJ1-1; v_gene: TRBV9; CDR3aa: CASSVGARYNTEAFF
j_gene: TRBJ2-5; v_gene: TRBV11-2; CDR3aa: CASSSSTSGGPQETQYF
j_gene: TRBJ2-2; v_gene: TRBV24-1; CDR3aa: CATSAPGLAGPNTGELFF
j_gene: TRBJ1-1; v_gene: TRBV7-9; CDR3aa: CASRFTQNTEAFF
j_gene: TRBJ1-1; v_gene: TRBV18; CDR3aa: CASSPPPGYTEAFF
j_gene: TRBJ2-2; v_gene: TRBV9; CDR3aa: CASSGNPTGVNTGELFF
j_gene: TRBJ1-2; v_gene: TRBV20-1; CDR3aa: CSARDRVGYTF
j_gene: TRBJ1-1; v_gene: TRBV5-5; CDR3aa: CASSLDGMNTEAFF
j_gene: TRBJ1-3; v_gene: TRBV30; CDR3aa: CACPFFGNTIYF
j_gene: TRBJ1-1; v_gene: TRBV7-9; CDR3aa: CASRQGQGMGRGTEAFF
j_gene: TRBJ1-1; v_gene: TRBV6-5; CDR3aa: CASNKNTEAFF
j_gene: TRBJ1-1; v_gene: TRBV6-6; CDR3aa: CASTRGQGVSNTEAFF
j_gene: TRBJ2-1; v_gene: TRBV30; CDR3aa: CAWSVVREGRRNEQFF
j_gene: TRBJ1-2; v_gene: TRBV9; CDR3aa: CASSVSSGQGSGYTF
j_gene: TRBJ2-3; v_gene: TRBV12-3/TRBV12-4; CDR3aa: CASGDRGTDTQYF
j_gene: TRBJ2-2; v_gene: TRBV30; CDR3aa: CAWRTLLDYTGELFF
j_gene: TRBJ1-1; v_gene: TRBV2; CDR3aa: CASSEELNTEAFF
j_gene: TRBJ1-6; v_gene: TRBV5-1; CDR3aa: CASSLYAQGNSPLHF
j_gene: TRBJ1-5; v_gene: TRBV12-3/TRBV12-4; CDR3aa: CATRRGNGQPQHF
j_gene: TRBJ2-7; v_gene: TRBV29-1; CDR3aa: CSARGQGGGYEQYF
j_gene: TRBJ1-5; v_gene: TRBV29-1; CDR3aa: CSVRGTGDSNQPQHF
j_gene: TRBJ1-5; v_gene: TRBV12-2; CDR3aa: CASRLGGGWSNQPQHF
j_gene: TRBJ1-3; v_gene: TRBV7-3; CDR3aa: CASGPSSGNTIYF
j_gene: TRBJ2-1; v_gene: TRBV5-1; CDR3aa: CASSNAPQRSSYNEQFF
j_gene: TRBJ1-6; v_gene: TRBV6-5; CDR3aa: CASSYSENSPLHF
j_gene: TRBJ2-7; v_gene: TRBV18; CDR3aa: CASSPRGLAASYEQYF
j_gene: TRBJ2-7; v_gene: TRBV11-2; CDR3aa: CASSFGASGGYEQYF
j_gene: TRBJ1-4; v_gene: TRBV5-4; CDR3aa: CASSAGRGEKLFF
j_gene: TRBJ2-1; v_gene: TRBV6-4; CDR3aa: CASSAEYRGYRFF
j_gene: TRBJ2-6; v_gene: TRBV5-1; CDR3aa: CASSLEVGRGSGANVLTF
j_gene: TRBJ1-1; v_gene: TRBV9; CDR3aa: CASSVGSGGSIGNTEAFF
j_gene: TRBJ1-2; v_gene: TRBV6-5; CDR3aa: CLLTHGSYGYTF
j_gene: TRBJ2-7; v_gene: TRBV7-9; CDR3aa: CASSIQGDYEQYF
j_gene: TRBJ1-5; v_gene: TRBV5-6; CDR3aa: CASSLGDQPQHF
j_gene: TRBJ1-2; v_gene: TRBV18; CDR3aa: CASSPQQGVGYTF
j_gene: TRBJ2-3; v_gene: TRBV7-9; CDR3aa: CASTSYSGGDTQYF
j_gene: TRBJ2-7; v_gene: TRBV20-1; CDR3aa: CSASKGNEQYF
j_gene: TRBJ2-1; v_gene: TRBV4-1; CDR3aa: CASSHSPGKGNEQFF
j_gene: TRBJ2-1; v_gene: TRBV30; CDR3aa: CAWSALGQGAYNEQFF
j_gene: TRBJ2-5; v_gene: TRBV3-1/TRBV3-2; CDR3aa: CASSPLGASGAIQETQYF
j_gene: TRBJ2-7; v_gene: TRBV3-1/TRBV3-2; CDR3aa: CASSQAQLEQYF
j_gene: TRBJ2-1; v_gene: TRBV29-1; CDR3aa: CSARTSFSYNEQFF
j_gene: TRBJ2-5; v_gene: TRBV9; CDR3aa: CAIGQEETQYF
j_gene: TRBJ2-1; v_gene: TRBV9; CDR3aa: CASTLGHPGQTFF
j_gene: TRBJ2-7; v_gene: TRBV4-2; CDR3aa: CASSQDAQVNPYEQYF
j_gene: TRBJ1-2; v_gene: TRBV30; CDR3aa: CAWRDPGYGYTF
j_gene: TRBJ2-7; v_gene: TRBV21-1; CDR3aa: CASSIHLRDTYYEQYF
j_gene: TRBJ2-7; v_gene: TRBV6-1; CDR3aa: CASSDRHSYEQYF
j_gene: TRBJ2-5; v_gene: TRBV27; CDR3aa: CASSSVKGDQETQYF
j_gene: TRBJ2-1; v_gene: TRBV2; CDR3aa: CASSRVVGGVGNEQFF
j_gene: TRBJ2-2; v_gene: TRBV6-5; CDR3aa: CASPRVNTGELFF
j_gene: TRBJ1-4; v_gene: TRBV19; CDR3aa: CASKRGGSTNEKLFF
j_gene: TRBJ2-7; v_gene: TRBV28; CDR3aa: CASSSGTGTYEQYF
j_gene: TRBJ2-1; v_gene: TRBV19; CDR3aa: CASSPTDRSSYNEQFF
j_gene: TRBJ1-6; v_gene: TRBV5-6; CDR3aa: CASSLTDTALHF
j_gene: TRBJ2-2; v_gene: TRBV5-1; CDR3aa: CASSPTSTKNTGELFF
j_gene: TRBJ1-1; v_gene: TRBV28; CDR3aa: CASRLDRLNTEAFF